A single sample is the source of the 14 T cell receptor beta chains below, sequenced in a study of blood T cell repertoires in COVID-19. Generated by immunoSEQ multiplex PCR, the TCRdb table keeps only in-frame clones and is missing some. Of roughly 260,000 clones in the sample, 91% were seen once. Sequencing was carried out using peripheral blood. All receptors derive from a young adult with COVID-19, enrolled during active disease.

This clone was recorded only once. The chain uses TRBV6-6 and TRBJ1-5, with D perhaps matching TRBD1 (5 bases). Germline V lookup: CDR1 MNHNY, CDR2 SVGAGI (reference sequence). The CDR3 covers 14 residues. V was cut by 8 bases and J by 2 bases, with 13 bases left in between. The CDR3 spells CASHRGTGNQPQHF. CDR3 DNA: TGTGCCAGCCATCGGGGGACGGGCAATCAGCCCCAGCATTTT.

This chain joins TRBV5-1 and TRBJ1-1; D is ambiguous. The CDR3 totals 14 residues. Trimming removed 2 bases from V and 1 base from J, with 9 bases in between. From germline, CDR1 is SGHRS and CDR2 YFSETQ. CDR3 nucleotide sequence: TGCGCCAGCAGCTTACACCGCGGGAACACTGAAGCTTTCTTT. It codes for CASSLHRGNTEAFF.

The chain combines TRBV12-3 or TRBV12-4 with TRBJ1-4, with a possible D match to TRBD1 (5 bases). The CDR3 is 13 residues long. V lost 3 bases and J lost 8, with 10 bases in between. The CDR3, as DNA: TGTGCCAGCAGTTTGGGGCAGCAAGAAAAACTGTTTTTT. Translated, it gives CASSLGQQEKLFF.

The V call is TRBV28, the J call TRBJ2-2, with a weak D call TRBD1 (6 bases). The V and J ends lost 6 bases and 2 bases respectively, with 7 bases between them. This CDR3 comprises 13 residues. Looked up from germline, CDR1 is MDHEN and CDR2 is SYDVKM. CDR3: CASRGTNTGELFF. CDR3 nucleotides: TGTGCCAGCAGGGGGACAAACACCGGGGAGCTGTTTTTT. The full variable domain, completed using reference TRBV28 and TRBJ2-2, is DVKVTQSSRYLVKRTGEKVFLECVQDMDHENMFWYRQDPGLGLRLIYFSYDVKMKEKGDIPEGYSVSREKKERFSLILESASTNQTSMYLCASRGTNTGELFFGEGSRLTVL.

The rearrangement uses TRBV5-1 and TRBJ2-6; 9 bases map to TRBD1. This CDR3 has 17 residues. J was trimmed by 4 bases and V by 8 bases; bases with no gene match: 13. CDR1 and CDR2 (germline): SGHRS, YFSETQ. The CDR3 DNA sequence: TGCGCCAGTATCGGGGGACAGGGTAAATCCGGGGCCAACGTCCTGACTTTC. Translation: CASIGGQGKSGANVLTF.

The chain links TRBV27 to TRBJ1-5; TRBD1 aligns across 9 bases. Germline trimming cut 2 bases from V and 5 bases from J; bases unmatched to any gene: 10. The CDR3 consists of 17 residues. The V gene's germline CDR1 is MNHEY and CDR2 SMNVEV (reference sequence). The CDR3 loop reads CASSLEVGTGTYQPQHF. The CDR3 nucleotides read TGTGCCAGCAGTTTAGAGGTCGGGACAGGGACGTATCAGCCCCAGCATTTT.

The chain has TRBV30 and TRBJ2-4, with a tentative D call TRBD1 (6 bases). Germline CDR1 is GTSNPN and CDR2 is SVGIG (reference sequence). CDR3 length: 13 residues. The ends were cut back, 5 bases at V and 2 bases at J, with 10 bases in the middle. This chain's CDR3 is CAWGRGTKNIQYF. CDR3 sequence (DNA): TGTGCCTGGGGCAGGGGAACCAAAAACATTCAGTACTTC.

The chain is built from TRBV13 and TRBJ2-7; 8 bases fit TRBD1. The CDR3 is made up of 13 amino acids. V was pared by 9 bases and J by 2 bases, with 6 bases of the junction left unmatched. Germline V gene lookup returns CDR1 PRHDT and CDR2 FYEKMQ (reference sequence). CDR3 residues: CASGQGETYEQYF. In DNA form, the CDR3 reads TGTGCCAGTGGACAGGGAGAGACCTACGAGCAGTACTTC.

The CDR3 here is CASSLGRDTEAFF. In nucleotides, the CDR3 is TGTGCCAGCAGTTTAGGGCGGGACACTGAAGCTTTCTTT. J is TRBJ1-1 and V is TRBV27; no definite D call. This CDR3 region has 13 residues. The germline V and J ends were trimmed by 2 bases and 3 bases, with 7 bases remaining between them. Germline CDR1 is MNHEY and CDR2 is SMNVEV (reference sequence).

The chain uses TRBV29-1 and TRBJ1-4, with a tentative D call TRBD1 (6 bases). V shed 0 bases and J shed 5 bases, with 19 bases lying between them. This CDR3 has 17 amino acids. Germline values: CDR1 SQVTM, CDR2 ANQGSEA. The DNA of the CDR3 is TGCAGCGTTGAAGAAGCCGGAAAAGGGGGATGGAATGAAAAACTGTTTTTT. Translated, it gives CSVEEAGKGGWNEKLFF.

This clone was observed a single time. The CDR3 spells CASSLASGTSGYNEQFF. DNA of the CDR3: TGCGCCAGCAGCTTGGCCTCCGGGACTAGCGGCTACAATGAGCAGTTCTTC. This rearrangement joins TRBV5-1 to TRBJ2-1; 11 nucleotides agree with TRBD2. The CDR3 is 17 residues long. V lost 0 bases, J lost 3 bases, and 5 bases stayed unmatched. Germline loops: CDR1 SGHRS, CDR2 YFSETQ.

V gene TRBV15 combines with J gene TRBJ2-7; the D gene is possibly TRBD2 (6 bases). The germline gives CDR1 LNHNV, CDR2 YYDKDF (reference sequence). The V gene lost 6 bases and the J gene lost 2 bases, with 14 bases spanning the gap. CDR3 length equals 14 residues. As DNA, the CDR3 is TGTGCCACCAGATTGACGGGGGACCCCTACGAGCAGTACTTC. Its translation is CATRLTGDPYEQYF. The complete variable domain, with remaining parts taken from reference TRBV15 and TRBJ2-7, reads DAMVIQNPRYQVTQFGKPVTLSCSQTLNHNVMYWYQQKSSQAPKLLFHYYDKDFNNEADTPDNFQSRRPNTSFCFLDIRSPGLGDTAMYLCATRLTGDPYEQYFGPGTRLTVT.

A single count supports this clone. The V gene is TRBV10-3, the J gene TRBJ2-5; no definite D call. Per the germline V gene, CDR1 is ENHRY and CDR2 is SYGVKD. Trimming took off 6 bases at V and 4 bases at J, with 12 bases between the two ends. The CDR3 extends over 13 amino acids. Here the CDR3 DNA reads TGTGCCATCAGCAGTAGCTTTGGAGAGACCCAGTACTTC. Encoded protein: CAISSSFGETQYF.

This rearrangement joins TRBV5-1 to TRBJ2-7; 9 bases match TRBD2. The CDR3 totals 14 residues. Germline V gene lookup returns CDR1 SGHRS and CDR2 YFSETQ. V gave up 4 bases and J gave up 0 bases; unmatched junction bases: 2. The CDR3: CASSISGSSYEQYF. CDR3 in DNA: TGCGCCAGCAGCATTAGCGGGAGCTCCTACGAGCAGTACTTC.